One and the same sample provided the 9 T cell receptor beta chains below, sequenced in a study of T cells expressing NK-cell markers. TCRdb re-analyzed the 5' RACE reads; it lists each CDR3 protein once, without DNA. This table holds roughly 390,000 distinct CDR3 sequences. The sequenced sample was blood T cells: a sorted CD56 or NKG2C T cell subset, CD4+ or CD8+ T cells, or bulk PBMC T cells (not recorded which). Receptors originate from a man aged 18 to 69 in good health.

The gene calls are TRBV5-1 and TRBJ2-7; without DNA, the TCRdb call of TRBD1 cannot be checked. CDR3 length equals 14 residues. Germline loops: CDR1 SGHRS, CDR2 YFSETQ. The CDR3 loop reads CASSFRGGTYEQYF.

The CDR3 here is CASSLGDRSHYGYTF. The rearrangement joins TRBV7-2 to TRBJ1-2; TCRdb lists TRBD1, though no DNA is available to test this call. There are 15 residues in the CDR3. CDR1 and CDR2 (germline): SGHTA, FQGNSA. The variable domain in full, completed from reference TRBV7-2 and TRBJ1-2, reads GAGVSQSPSNKVTEKGKDVELRCDPISGHTALYWYRQSLGQGLEFLIYFQGNSAPDKSGLPSDRFSAERTGGSVSTLTIQRTQQEDSAVYLCASSLGDRSHYGYTFGSGTRLTVV.

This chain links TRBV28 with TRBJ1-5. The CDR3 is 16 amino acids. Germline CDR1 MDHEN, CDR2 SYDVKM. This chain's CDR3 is CASSLSIGPYNQPQHF.

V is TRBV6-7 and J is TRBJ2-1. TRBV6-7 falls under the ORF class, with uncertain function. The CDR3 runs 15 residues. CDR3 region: CASSYCDHPYNEQFF.

The CDR3 loop is CASSSGGSNQPQHF. The J gene is TRBJ1-5, the V gene TRBV12-3 or TRBV12-4; TCRdb designates TRBD1, a call that cannot be tested without DNA. The CDR3 covers 14 residues.

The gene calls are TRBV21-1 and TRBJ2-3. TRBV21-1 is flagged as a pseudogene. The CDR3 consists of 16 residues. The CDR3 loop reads CASSRRDVRITDTQYF.

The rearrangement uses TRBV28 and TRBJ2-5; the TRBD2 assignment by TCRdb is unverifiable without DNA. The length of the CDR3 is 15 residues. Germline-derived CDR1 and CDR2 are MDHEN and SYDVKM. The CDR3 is CASSLQRGGQETQYF. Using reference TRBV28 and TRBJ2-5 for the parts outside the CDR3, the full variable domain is DVKVTQSSRYLVKRTGEKVFLECVQDMDHENMFWYRQDPGLGLRLIYFSYDVKMKEKGDIPEGYSVSREKKERFSLILESASTNQTSMYLCASSLQRGGQETQYFGPGTRLLVL.

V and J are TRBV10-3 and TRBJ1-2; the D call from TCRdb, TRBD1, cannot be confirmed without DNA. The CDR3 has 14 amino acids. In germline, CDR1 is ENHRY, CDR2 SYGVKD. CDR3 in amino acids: CAISVTGADYGYTF.

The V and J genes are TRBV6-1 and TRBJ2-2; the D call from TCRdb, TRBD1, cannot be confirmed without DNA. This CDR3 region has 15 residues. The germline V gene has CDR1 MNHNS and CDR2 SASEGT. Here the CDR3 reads CASTRGDVVTGELFF.